This record covers a single TCR beta chain. No cognate antigen has been identified for it. Qualities for individual bases were not recorded, and no much larger clone is one base off. The entry originates in a study of OX40 agonist ivuxolimab in advanced cancers. About the investigation overall: Ivuxolimab was a fully human IgG2 agonistic monoclonal antibody targeting the costimulatory receptor OX40 (CD134). Intravenous ivuxolimab was administered to patients every 2 weeks at six dose levels: 0.01, 0.1, 0.3, 1.5, 3 and 10 mg/kg. Of the approximately 54 patients in dose escalation, about 20 had hepatocellular carcinoma, some 15 had melanoma, 9 had renal cell carcinoma and 9 had head and neck cancer. In the dose-escalation cohort, 82.7% of patients were male, and the mean age was approximately 60 years, with a range of about 23 to 90. Prior anti-PD-1, anti-PD-L1 or anti-CTLA-4 therapy was permitted, and checkpoint inhibitors had been received by less than 45% of dose-escalation patients. Three dose-escalation patients achieved partial responses, one with hepatocellular carcinoma and two with cutaneous melanoma. Peripheral TCRbeta sequencing was intended to test whether TCR sequence diversity was altered and clonal T-cell expansion was caused by ivuxolimab. The monotherapy dose-escalation portion (N ≈ 57 patients) of the phase I ivuxolimab trial is reported in the paper.

What the research found in general, with its limitations: After ivuxolimab, CD8+ T cells had more expanded clones than CD4+ T cells on average. At doses of 0.1 to 3.0 mg/kg, clonal expansion of both CD4+ and CD8+ T cells in blood was seen between baseline and week 6. Which antigens the clonally expanded peripheral T cells were specific for was not determined. Low levels of normalized T-cell clonal expansion were also seen in some nonresponding patients. In the 0.1-3.0 mg/kg groups, partial responders had among the lowest normalized peripheral clonal expansion, particularly in CD8+ T cells.

The trial excluded patients who had a history of autoimmune disease or were on systemic immunosuppression. Peripheral blood for TCR sequencing was drawn from every dose cohort at baseline, at cycle 4 day 1 and at cycle 7 day 1. Samples came from an open-label, multicenter, first-in-human phase I dose-escalation trial of ivuxolimab. Adults with locally advanced or metastatic melanoma, renal cell carcinoma, hepatocellular carcinoma or head and neck squamous cell carcinoma were enrolled in the trial. CD4+ and CD8+ T cells were sorted separately from peripheral blood before TCR sequencing. Measured from the cysteine to the phenylalanine, the CDR3 is 12 residues long. Just the 36-base CDR3 DNA is kept, in frame starting at base 1. The germline V gene yields SQVTM for CDR1 and ANQGSEA for CDR2. V is shortened by 7 bases, J by 2 bases, and the region joining them spans 11 bases. To sequence the TCRbeta CDR3 region, genomic DNA was isolated from the sorted cells. TCRbeta CDR3 regions were sequenced using the immunoSEQ Assay. This is the immuneACCESS table as TCRdb keeps it, with only in-frame sequences that have V and J called. A part of the clones is gone; compared with another copy, unresolved V genes explain less than half, and the rest is unexplained. The sample table shows some 70,000 clones, and 89% are seen once. The ten largest clonotypes hold approximately 1.1% of the sample.

The sequenced sample was CD4+ or CD8+ T cells sorted from blood, obtained in a trial of the OX40 agonist ivuxolimab. This TCR derives from an adult with an advanced solid tumor such as melanoma, head and neck, liver or kidney cancer. Recombination connected TRBV29-1 to TRBJ1-1; 6 matching bases give a weak D call of TRBD1. The CDR3 sequence is CSARTDNTEAFF. The base sequence is TGCAGCGCCCGGACAGACAACACTGAAGCTTTCTTT.